This T cell receptor (beta chain) derives from a study of blood T cells in healthy people across ages. Notes on the study in general: Leaving the PBMCs unsorted stopped any conclusive comparison of naive versus antigen-experienced cells. Higher diversity, along with more naive CD4+ cells, distinguished long-lived donors from aged donors.

Donors each provided 8 to 10 milliliters of peripheral blood. Germline CDR1 reads DFQATT; CDR2 reads SNEGSKA (reference sequence). V lost 0 bases and J lost 10, with 10 bases in between. The CDR3 has 12 residues. To note about this clonotype: What it recognizes is unknown.

A sample-barcoded 5' primer and a J-beta primer mix were used in a second PCR of roughly 6 to 11 cycles. Template switching added a 12-random-nucleotide identifier to every cDNA molecule. TCRdb passed the 5' RACE reads through MiXCR, listing each CDR3 protein once. The table records 1.4 million or so distinct CDR3 sequences, less than 45% of them present only once. The receptor was isolated from a woman aged 18-30 years in good health. The sequencing sample was made of blood. V gene TRBV20-1 combines with J gene TRBJ2-1, with D uncertain. The CDR3 reads CSAREVWKEQFF. The CDR3 DNA follows: TGCAGTGCTAGAGAAGTTTGGAAGGAGCAGTTCTTC.